The 13 T cell receptor beta chains presented below share a single source sample, sequenced in a study of cytomegalovirus exposure and HLA in healthy donors. Primers for the PCR totalled 60 Vbeta and 13 Jbeta. Profiling relied on immunoSEQ multiplex PCR, and the TCRdb table lists in-frame clones only, not all of them. The sample consists of under 150,000 clones, 73% of them appearing once. The sequenced sample was PBMCs. The receptors were sampled from a human donor in good health.

This chain links TRBV29-1 with TRBJ1-1, with D possibly TRBD1 on 5 matching bases. Per germline, CDR1 SQVTM and CDR2 ANQGSEA. The germline V and J ends were trimmed by 7 bases and 4 bases, with 13 bases remaining between them. The CDR3 contains 12 residues. The CDR3 nucleotides are TGCAGCGCCATGGAGGGGCTCACTGAAGCTTTCTTT. It specifies CSAMEGLTEAFF.

This clone was recorded only once. The V call is TRBV7-2, the J call TRBJ2-3; D call uncertain. The CDR3 is made up of 14 amino acids. Germline CDR1 and CDR2: SGHTA and FQGNSA. The V gene lost 5 bases and the J gene lost 4 bases, with 13 bases spanning the gap. The CDR3 nucleotides read TGTGCCAGCAGCACATTCCTAGTTTCAGATACGCAGTATTTT. It is translated as CASSTFLVSDTQYF. Supplemented by reference TRBV7-2 and TRBJ2-3, the full variable domain reads GAGVSQSPSNKVTEKGKDVELRCDPISGHTALYWYRQSLGQGLEFLIYFQGNSAPDKSGLPSDRFSAERTGGSVSTLTIQRTQQEDSAVYLCASSTFLVSDTQYFGPGTRLTVL.

V and J are TRBV15 and TRBJ1-6; a possible D gene is TRBD1 (6 bases). V was trimmed by 8 bases and J by 0 bases, leaving 11 bases between them. This CDR3 has 15 residues. Germline V gene sequence: CDR1 LNHNV, CDR2 YYDKDF (reference sequence). CDR3 loop: CATSDSYSYNSPLHF. CDR3 bases: TGTGCCACCTCGGACAGTTACTCCTATAATTCACCCCTCCACTTT.

This chain joins TRBV5-1 and TRBJ1-4; tentatively, D is TRBD1 (5 bases). The CDR3 extends over 14 amino acids. Germline assignment: CDR1 SGHRS and CDR2 YFSETQ. Trimming stripped 4 bases from V and 6 bases from J, with 13 bases between. CDR3 amino acids: CASSRGGGDEKLFF. The CDR3 DNA reads as TGCGCCAGCAGCCGGGGGGGTGGGGATGAAAAACTGTTTTTT.

This clone has just a few counts. V gene TRBV6-1 combines with J gene TRBJ2-7, with TRBD2 matching over 9 bases. The J segment lost 2 bases and the V segment lost 8 bases, leaving 7 bases of the junction unmatched. The length of the CDR3 is 14 residues. CDR1 and CDR2 (germline): MNHNS, SASEGT. The CDR3 spells CASGVAGGAYEQYF. DNA of the CDR3: TGTGCCAGCGGGGTGGCGGGGGGGGCCTACGAGCAGTACTTC.

The chain combines TRBV15 with TRBJ1-5, with TRBD1 matching 10 bases. Germline trimming cut 0 bases from V and 7 bases from J; bases unmatched to any gene: 6. The germline gives CDR1 LNHNV, CDR2 YYDKDF (reference sequence). The CDR3 has 16 amino acids. This chain's CDR3 is CATSRDGTGVWQPQHF. The CDR3 DNA sequence: TGTGCCACCAGCAGAGATGGGACAGGGGTCTGGCAGCCCCAGCATTTT.

The V and J genes are TRBV7-2 and TRBJ2-3; TRBD1 matches 7 bases. CDR1 SGHTA and CDR2 FQGNSA come from the germline V gene. V shed 5 bases, J shed 2 bases, and the junction held 7 bases outside the gene matches. The CDR3 has 15 residues. The DNA for the CDR3 is TGTGCCAGCAGCACCCACAGGGGAAACACAGATACGCAGTATTTT. This gives the protein CASSTHRGNTDTQYF.

The J gene is TRBJ1-4, the V gene TRBV19; 10 bases match TRBD1. CDR3 length: 15 amino acids. V lost 5 bases and J lost 8; bases outside the gene matches: 8. Germline CDR1 reads LNHDA; CDR2 reads SQIVND (reference sequence). The CDR3 DNA reads TGTGCCAGTAGTGCGGGGACAGGGGTTTGGGAAAAACTGTTTTTT. Translated: CASSAGTGVWEKLFF.

Remarks on this clone: The same CDR3 can be traced to other DNA sequences in this sample. The V gene is TRBV5-1, the J gene TRBJ2-5, with a tentative D call TRBD1 (5 bases). Trimming shortened V by 0 bases and J by 4 bases, and 10 bases separated the two germline ends. Germline loops: CDR1 SGHRS, CDR2 YFSETQ. This CDR3 has 14 residues. CDR3 in amino acids: CASSLVGAGETQYF. The CDR3 DNA is TGCGCCAGCAGCTTGGTTGGGGCTGGAGAGACCCAGTACTTC.

This chain connects TRBV30 to TRBJ2-7; 7 bases match TRBD1. Germline assignment: CDR1 GTSNPN and CDR2 SVGIG (reference sequence). Losses at the gene ends were 0 bases for V and 2 bases for J; bases not matched to a gene: 16. The CDR3 extends over 18 amino acids. The DNA for the CDR3 is TGTGCCTGGAGTGTACTTCCCGAGGACAGGCCCAGAACCTACGAGCAGTACTTC. Translated, it gives CAWSVLPEDRPRTYEQYF.

This clone showed up just once. The chain uses TRBV13 and TRBJ2-1; D is possibly TRBD1 (5 bases). This CDR3 has 12 amino acids. Germline CDR1 is PRHDT and CDR2 is FYEKMQ (reference sequence). The V end was cut by 1 base, the J end by 7 bases, with 5 bases between. The CDR3 DNA reads as TGTGCCAGCAGCTTAGAGGGGAATGAGCAGTTCTTC. It yields the protein CASSLEGNEQFF.

The chain recombines TRBV7-9 with TRBJ2-1; 11 bases line up with TRBD1. CDR3 size: 15 residues. The J segment lost 8 bases and the V segment lost 8 bases, leaving 11 bases of the junction unmatched. Looked up from germline, CDR1 is SEHNR and CDR2 is FQNEAQ (reference sequence). The CDR3 loop is CASARPGQGGDEQFF. Written as DNA, the CDR3 is TGTGCCAGCGCCCGACCGGGACAGGGGGGCGATGAGCAGTTCTTC. Full variable domain (outside the CDR3, taken from reference TRBV7-9 and TRBJ2-1): DTGVSQNPRHKITKRGQNVTFRCDPISEHNRLYWYRQTLGQGPEFLTYFQNEAQLEKSRLLSDRFSAERPKGSFSTLEIQRTEQGDSAMYLCASARPGQGGDEQFFGPGTRLTVL.

V is TRBV2 and J is TRBJ1-2; 9 nucleotides line up with TRBD1. Germline V gives CDR1 SNHLY, CDR2 FYNNEI. Trimming at V came to 6 bases and at J to 10 bases, leaving 6 bases not matched to a gene. This CDR3 spans 12 amino acids. Written as DNA, the CDR3 is TGTGCCAGCAGGGGGGACAGGGTAAACTACACCTTC. It yields the protein CASRGDRVNYTF.